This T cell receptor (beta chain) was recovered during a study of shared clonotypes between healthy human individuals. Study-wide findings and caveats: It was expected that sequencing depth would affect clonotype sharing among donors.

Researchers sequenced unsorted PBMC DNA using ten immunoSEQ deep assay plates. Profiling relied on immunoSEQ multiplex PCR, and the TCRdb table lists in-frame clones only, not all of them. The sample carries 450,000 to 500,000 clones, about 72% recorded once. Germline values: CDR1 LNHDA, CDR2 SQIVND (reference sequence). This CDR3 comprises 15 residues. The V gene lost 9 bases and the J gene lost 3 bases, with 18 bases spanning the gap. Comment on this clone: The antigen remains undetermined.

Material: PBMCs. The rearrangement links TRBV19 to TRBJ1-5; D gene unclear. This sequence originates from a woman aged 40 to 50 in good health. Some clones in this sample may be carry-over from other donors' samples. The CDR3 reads CASMEEQRLNQPQHF. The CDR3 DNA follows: TGTGCCAGCATGGAGGAGCAAAGGCTCAATCAGCCCCAGCATTTT. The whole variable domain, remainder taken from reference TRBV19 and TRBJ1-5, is DGGITQSPKYLFRKEGQNVTLSCEQNLNHDAMYWYRQDPGQGLRLIYYSQIVNDFQKGDIAEGYSVSREKKESFPLTVTSAQKNPTAFYLCASMEEQRLNQPQHFGDGTRLSIL.